This T cell receptor beta chain came from a study of Graves' ophthalmopathy and Graves' hyperthyroidism. About the study: The collection of peripheral blood took place at initial diagnosis, before any treatment.

Study-level points and caveats: A majority of expanded thyroid clonotypes exceeding 0.001 frequency were likewise present in blood. Ophthalmopathy progression was predicted with about 67% sensitivity and roughly 74% specificity.

RNA transcripts served as template for amplifying TCR beta CDR3 sequences. HTBI primers served in a first-round RT-PCR, which a second-round multiplex PCR followed. TCRdb called the multiplex PCR reads again in MiXCR, with one record for every CDR3 protein. The sample has approximately 480,000 distinct CDR3 sequences, over 13% seen once. This clonotype appeared many times. Its cognate antigen is unknown. The sequenced material came from blood. This TCR was recovered from a woman aged 25 to 39 with Graves' ophthalmopathy.

The CDR3, as DNA: TGTGCCAGCAGTAAACAGGGGGGAAGCAATCAGCCCCAGCATTTT. Protein sequence: CASSKQGGSNQPQHF. This chain uses TRBV6-1 with TRBJ1-5; 8 bases are shared with TRBD1. The length of the CDR3 is 15 residues. The ends lost 5 bases at V and 1 base at J; junction bases unmatched: 4. Germline V gene lookup returns CDR1 MNHNS and CDR2 SASEGT.